The T cell receptor (beta chain) described here comes from a study of cytomegalovirus exposure and HLA in healthy donors. Study outcomes and limitations: There were some public TCRs occurring in many donors, but most TCR sequences were rare.

V was pared by 1 base and J by 6 bases, with 1 base of the junction left unmatched. Germline V CDR1 and CDR2: LNHNV, YYDKDF (reference sequence). This CDR3 region has 14 residues. The PCR made use of 60 Vbeta and 13 Jbeta primers. TCRdb's copy holds only in-frame clones and misses some; the assay was immunoSEQ multiplex PCR. The repertoire holds roughly 250,000 clones, with just under 85% as singletons. As concerns this clone: The antigen remains undetermined.

The source of this sequence is a woman between 40 and 55 years old in good health and CMV-seropositive. The J gene is TRBJ2-2, the V gene TRBV15; 8 nucleotides match TRBD1. Source material: PBMCs. CDR3 region: CATSRGTGPGELFF. As DNA, the CDR3 is TGTGCCACCAGCAGAGGGACAGGGCCCGGGGAGCTGTTTTTT. Supplemented by reference TRBV15 and TRBJ2-2, the full variable domain reads DAMVIQNPRYQVTQFGKPVTLSCSQTLNHNVMYWYQQKSSQAPKLLFHYYDKDFNNEADTPDNFQSRRPNTSFCFLDIRSPGLGDTAMYLCATSRGTGPGELFFGEGSRLTVL.